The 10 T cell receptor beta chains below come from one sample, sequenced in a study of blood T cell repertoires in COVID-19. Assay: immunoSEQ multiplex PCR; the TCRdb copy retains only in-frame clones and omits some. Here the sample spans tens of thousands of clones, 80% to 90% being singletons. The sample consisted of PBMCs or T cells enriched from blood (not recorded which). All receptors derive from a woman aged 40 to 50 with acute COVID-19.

The CDR3 coding sequence is TGTGCCAGCAGCGGTTACGACAGGGAGAAGGGTGAGCAGTACTTC. Its translation is CASSGYDREKGEQYF. The chain joins TRBV5-6 to TRBJ2-7; 7 bases map to TRBD1. The CDR3 is made up of 15 amino acids. Trimming cost V 4 bases and J 7 bases; bases outside gene matches: 14. CDR1 and CDR2 from the germline V gene are SGHDT and YYEEEE. Drawing the rest from reference TRBV5-6 and TRBJ2-7, the complete variable domain is DAGVTQSPTHLIKTRGQQVTLRCSPKSGHDTVSWYQQALGQGPQFIFQYYEEEERQRGNFPDRFSGHQFPNYSSELNVNALLLGDSALYLCASSGYDREKGEQYFGPGTRLTVT.

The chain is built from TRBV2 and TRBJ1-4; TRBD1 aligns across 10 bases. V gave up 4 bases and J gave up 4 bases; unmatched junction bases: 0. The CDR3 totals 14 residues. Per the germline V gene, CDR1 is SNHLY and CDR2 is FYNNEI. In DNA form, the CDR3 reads TGTGCCAGCAGTGGGGACAGGGGTAATGAAAAACTGTTTTTT. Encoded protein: CASSGDRGNEKLFF.

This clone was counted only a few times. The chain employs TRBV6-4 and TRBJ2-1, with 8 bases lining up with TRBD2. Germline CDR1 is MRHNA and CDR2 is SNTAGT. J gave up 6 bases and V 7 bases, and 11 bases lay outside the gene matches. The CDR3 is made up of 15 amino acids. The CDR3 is CASTPGGGPSNEQFF. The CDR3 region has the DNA TGTGCCAGCACCCCGGGAGGGGGACCCTCCAATGAGCAGTTCTTC.

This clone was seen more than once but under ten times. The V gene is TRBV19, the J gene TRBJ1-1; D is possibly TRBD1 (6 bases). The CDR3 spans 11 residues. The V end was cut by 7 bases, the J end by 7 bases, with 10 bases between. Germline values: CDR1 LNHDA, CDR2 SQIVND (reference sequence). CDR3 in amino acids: CASINRVEAFF. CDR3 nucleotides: TGTGCCAGTATTAACAGGGTTGAAGCTTTCTTT.

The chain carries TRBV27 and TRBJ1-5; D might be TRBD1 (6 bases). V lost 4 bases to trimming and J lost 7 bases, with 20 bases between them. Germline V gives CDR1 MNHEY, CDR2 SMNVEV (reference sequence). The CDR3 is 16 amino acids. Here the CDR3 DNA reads TGTGCCAGCAGTTCCGTCGCATTAGGGACACAGCAGCCCCAGCATTTT. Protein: CASSSVALGTQQPQHF.

CDR3 in DNA: TGTGCCACCAGCGTCGGGACAGGGGGCACCTACGAGCAGTACTTC. It specifies CATSVGTGGTYEQYF. The chain recombines TRBV15 with TRBJ2-7, with 12 bases that match TRBD1. The V gene's germline CDR1 is LNHNV and CDR2 YYDKDF (reference sequence). V lost 5 bases, J lost 2 bases, and 4 bases stayed unmatched. This CDR3 has 15 residues.

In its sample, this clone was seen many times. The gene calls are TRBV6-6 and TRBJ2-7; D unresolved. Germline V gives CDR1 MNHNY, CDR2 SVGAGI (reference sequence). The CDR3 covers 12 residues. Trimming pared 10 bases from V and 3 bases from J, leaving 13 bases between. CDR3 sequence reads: CATPYPGYEQYF. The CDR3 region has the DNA TGTGCCACCCCGTACCCGGGCTACGAGCAGTACTTC.

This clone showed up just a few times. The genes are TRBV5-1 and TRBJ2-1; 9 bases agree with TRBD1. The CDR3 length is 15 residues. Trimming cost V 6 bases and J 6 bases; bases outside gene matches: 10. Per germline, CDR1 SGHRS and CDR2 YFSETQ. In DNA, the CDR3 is TGCGCCAGCACGCCAGGGGACAGGGTAGTCAATGAGCAGTTCTTC. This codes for CASTPGDRVVNEQFF.

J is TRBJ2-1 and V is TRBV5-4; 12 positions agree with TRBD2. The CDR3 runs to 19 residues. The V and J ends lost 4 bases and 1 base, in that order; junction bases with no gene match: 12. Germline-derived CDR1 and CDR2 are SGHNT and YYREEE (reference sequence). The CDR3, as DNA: TGTGCCAGCAGCCCCCAGGGGCTAGCGGGAGGGGCGTCCTACAATGAGCAGTTCTTC. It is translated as CASSPQGLAGGASYNEQFF.

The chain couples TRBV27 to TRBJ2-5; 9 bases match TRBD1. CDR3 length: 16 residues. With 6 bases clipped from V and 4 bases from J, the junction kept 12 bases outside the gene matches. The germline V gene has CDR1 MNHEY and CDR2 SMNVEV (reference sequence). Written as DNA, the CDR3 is TGTGCCAGCAGGGGACAGGGTCACTCCAAGGGAGAGACCCAGTACTTC. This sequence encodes CASRGQGHSKGETQYF.